Below, 4 T cell receptor beta chains from the same sample are listed, as sequenced in a study of T-cell memory formation after mild COVID-19. TCRdb passed the 5' RACE reads through MiXCR, listing each CDR3 protein once. The table includes 200,000 to 300,000 distinct CDR3 sequences, roughly 9.4% detected once. The source material was PBMCs or a T cell subset sorted from them (not recorded which). These receptors were obtained from a man younger than 35 who had mild COVID-19 (a few samples of this study predate the infection). Cell type and time point are not known.

This clonotype has only a few counts. Compared with germline, one end of the junction differs, possibly owing to a read error. The J gene is TRBJ1-2, the V gene TRBV5-6; D unresolved. The length of the CDR3 is 12 residues. Germline CDR1 is SGHDT and CDR2 is YYEEEE. The CDR3 sequence: CASSESSYRYTF. DNA of the CDR3: TGTGCCAGCAGCGAAAGCTCCTATCGCTACACCTTC.

The chain has TRBV5-1 and TRBJ2-7; D call uncertain. V shed 0 bases and J shed 6 bases, with 10 bases lying between them. The CDR3 is made up of 13 amino acids. Germline V lookup: CDR1 SGHRS, CDR2 YFSETQ. CDR3: CASSLVVGSEQYF. DNA of the CDR3: TGCGCCAGCAGCTTGGTGGTGGGATCCGAGCAGTACTTC.

V usage is TRBV7-9 and J usage is TRBJ1-5; a weak D match, TRBD1 (6 bases). Germline CDR1 reads SEHNR; CDR2 reads FQNEAQ (reference sequence). The CDR3 spans 18 residues. V shed 1 base and J shed 5 bases, with 21 bases lying between them. CDR3 in DNA: TGTGCCAGCAGCTTAGAAGGCAGGGGATTAACTGGAGATCAGCCCCAGCATTTT. Amino acids: CASSLEGRGLTGDQPQHF.

This clonotype was seen a handful of times. The V gene is TRBV5-1, the J gene TRBJ1-2, with TRBD1 as a possible D gene (6 bases). This CDR3 comprises 14 residues. Trimming took 4 bases from V and 4 from J, leaving 14 bases between them. In germline, CDR1 is SGHRS, CDR2 YFSETQ. CDR3 nucleotides: TGCGCCAGCAGCGTCCTGGGGGGCCTCTATGGCTACACCTTC. This gives the protein CASSVLGGLYGYTF. The complete variable domain, with remaining parts taken from reference TRBV5-1 and TRBJ1-2, reads KAGVTQTPRYLIKTRGQQVTLSCSPISGHRSVSWYQQTPGQGLQFLFEYFSETQRNKGNFPGRFSGRQFSNSRSEMNVSTLELGDSALYLCASSVLGGLYGYTFGSGTRLTVV.